Listed below are T cell receptor beta chains from one sample, sequenced in a study of CD8+CD57+ T cells in acquired aplastic anemia. MiXCR was run by TCRdb on the reads, yielding one entry per CDR3 protein. This table has about 180,000 distinct CDR3 sequences, almost 50% appearing once. Sample: sorted CD4+, CD8+, or CD8+CD57+ T cells (not recorded which) from PBMCs. Every receptor here comes from a human donor with aplastic anemia. Each CDR3 is given with its conserved first and last residue. Each record gives: CDR3 protein, V gene, J gene.

CASSSSRGRGDYEQYF	TRBV6-5	TRBJ2-7
CASSDVGTWEQYF	TRBV25-1	TRBJ2-7
CASSLRVYPTPLYGYTF	TRBV7-8	TRBJ1-2
CASIGRGGNTIYF	TRBV6-2/TRBV6-3	TRBJ1-3
CSVLVSDETYGYTF	TRBV29-1	TRBJ1-2
CASSDRTTLNEQFF	TRBV2	TRBJ2-1
CSARDLRLAGSYEQYF	TRBV20-1	TRBJ2-7
CATSDPLGDQETQYF	TRBV24-1	TRBJ2-5
CASSIGGDSSYEQYF	TRBV7-9	TRBJ2-7
CASSYLGPGAETQYF	TRBV6-2/TRBV6-3	TRBJ2-5
CASTRAVLETQYF	TRBV7-9	TRBJ2-5
CSVEGAGGPDTQYF	TRBV29-1	TRBJ2-3
CSARRANTEAFF	TRBV20-1	TRBJ1-1
CASSLEGLSGNTIYF	TRBV5-1	TRBJ1-3
CASSTSPQDSSYNSPLHF	TRBV19	TRBJ1-6
CATSIAGGSETQYF	TRBV24-1	TRBJ2-5
CASSQSRGPSTDTQYF	TRBV14	TRBJ2-3
CASSLKQGFGTEAFF	TRBV7-3	TRBJ1-1
CASSELGTGTTHNEQFF	TRBV25-1	TRBJ2-1